Shown below are 15 T cell receptor beta chains from a single sample sequenced in a study of shared clonotypes between healthy human individuals. TCRdb keeps only in-frame clones here, not all; method: immunoSEQ multiplex PCR. This table has around 700,000 clones, less than 85% appearing once. Material: memory CD4+ T cells sorted from blood. Subset in this sample: CD45RA-negative fraction. All receptors derive from a woman younger than 45 in good health.

The chain is built from TRBV19 and TRBJ2-2; TRBD1 is a possible D gene (7 bases). The CDR3 loop spans 15 amino acids. Deletions cut 5 bases from V and 2 bases from J, with 12 bases between. Germline-derived CDR1 and CDR2 are LNHDA and SQIVND (reference sequence). CDR3: CASSSGDSNTGELFF. CDR3 nucleotide sequence: TGTGCCAGTAGTTCGGGGGACAGTAACACCGGGGAGCTGTTTTTT.

This sequence joins TRBV6-1 and TRBJ2-7; 11 bases are a match to TRBD2. This CDR3 contains 14 residues. V shed 9 bases, J shed 1 base, and the junction held 5 bases outside the gene matches. From germline, CDR1 is MNHNS and CDR2 SASEGT. DNA of the CDR3: TGTGCCAGTCACAGGACTAGCGGGTCCTACGAGCAGTACTTC. Its protein product is CASHRTSGSYEQYF.

This clone was observed a handful of times. This rearrangement joins TRBV5-1 to TRBJ2-2, with TRBD1 identical over 7 bases. CDR3 size: 15 residues. Germline CDR1 SGHRS, CDR2 YFSETQ. With 1 base clipped from V and 3 bases from J, the junction kept 3 bases outside the gene matches. CDR3 coding DNA: TGCGCCAGCAGCTTGAGTGGGACAGACACCGGGGAGCTGTTTTTT. As protein: CASSLSGTDTGELFF.

This clone was seen at least ten times. This chain joins TRBV18 and TRBJ2-7, with TRBD2 matching 13 bases. The length of the CDR3 is 16 residues. Germline trimming cut 5 bases from V and 5 bases from J; bases unmatched to any gene: 9. Germline loops: CDR1 KGHSH, CDR2 LQKENI. Here the CDR3 reads CASSDRTSGSSDEQYF. The CDR3 bases are TGTGCCAGCTCAGACAGGACTAGCGGGAGTTCGGACGAGCAGTACTTC.

V and J are TRBV5-1 and TRBJ1-1, with a possible D match to TRBD1 (5 bases). V gave up 3 bases and J gave up 5 bases, with 8 bases separating them. Germline CDR1 SGHRS, CDR2 YFSETQ. This CDR3 is 12 amino acids long. Here the CDR3 reads CASSSGGTEAFF. For the CDR3, the DNA is TGCGCCAGCAGCTCTGGGGGGACTGAAGCTTTCTTT. Using reference TRBV5-1 and TRBJ1-1 for the parts outside the CDR3, the full variable domain is KAGVTQTPRYLIKTRGQQVTLSCSPISGHRSVSWYQQTPGQGLQFLFEYFSETQRNKGNFPGRFSGRQFSNSRSEMNVSTLELGDSALYLCASSSGGTEAFFGQGTRLTVV.

This rearrangement joins TRBV11-2 to TRBJ2-1; D possibly matches TRBD1 or TRBD2 (6 bases each). The CDR3 has 14 residues. The germline V gene encodes CDR1 SGHAT and CDR2 FQNNGV. V was clipped by 4 bases and J by 8 bases, with 15 bases between them. The CDR3: CASSSNRGVDEQFF. CDR3 sequence (DNA): TGTGCCAGCAGCTCGAATAGGGGGGTCGATGAGCAGTTCTTC. Combining the CDR3 with reference TRBV11-2 and TRBJ2-1 gives the whole variable domain EAGVAQSPRYKIIEKRQSVAFWCNPISGHATLYWYQQILGQGPKLLIQFQNNGVVDDSQLPKDRFSAERLKGVDSTLKIQPAKLEDSAVYLCASSSNRGVDEQFFGPGTRLTVL.

This chain links TRBV18 with TRBJ1-1; no clear D. V was pared by 5 bases and J by 1 base, with 11 bases between. This CDR3 region has 14 residues. CDR1 is KGHSH, CDR2 LQKENI, per germline. CDR3 sequence: CASSAQTGNTEAFF. CDR3 nucleotide sequence: TGTGCCAGCTCAGCGCAGACGGGGAACACTGAAGCTTTCTTT.

V usage is TRBV19 and J usage is TRBJ1-5, with 8 bases that match TRBD1. The germline CDR1 and CDR2 sequences are LNHDA and SQIVND (reference sequence). V trimming: 4 bases; J trimming: 0 bases; junction bases outside the gene matches: 11. The CDR3 has 18 amino acids. DNA of the CDR3: TGTGCCAGTAGTAGCCGGGACAGGCTCCGGTATAGCAATCAGCCCCAGCATTTT. It yields the protein CASSSRDRLRYSNQPQHF.

V is TRBV19 and J is TRBJ1-1; D not resolved. Per germline, CDR1 LNHDA and CDR2 SQIVND (reference sequence). This CDR3 has 14 amino acids. Trimming removed 10 bases from V and 0 bases from J, with 15 bases in between. For the CDR3, the DNA is TGTGCCATTTACCGTCGGGATATGAACACTGAAGCTTTCTTT. Translation gives CAIYRRDMNTEAFF.

This clone was picked up a small number of times. This chain joins TRBV6-5 and TRBJ2-2, with 9 bases aligning to TRBD1. The length of the CDR3 is 14 residues. The J segment lost 5 bases and the V segment lost 10 bases, leaving 8 bases of the junction unmatched. Germline-derived CDR1 and CDR2 are MNHEY and SVGAGI. The CDR3 reads CATCGTGITGELFF. The CDR3 DNA is TGTGCCACATGCGGGACAGGGATAACCGGGGAGCTGTTTTTT.

In this sample, this clone turned up once. V is TRBV5-3 and J is TRBJ1-5; 9 positions agree with TRBD1. TRBV5-3 is recorded as an ORF, its role being uncertain. The CDR3 contains 14 residues. V shed 4 bases, J shed 11 bases, and the junction held 10 bases outside the gene matches. DNA of the CDR3: TGTGCCAGAAGCCCGGACAGGGGTAGGGCGGCCCAGCATTTT. Its translation: CARSPDRGRAAQHF.

This chain links TRBV25-1 with TRBJ2-7; D call uncertain. Germline V gives CDR1 MGHDK, CDR2 SYGVNS. This CDR3 is 12 amino acids long. V was pared by 6 bases and J by 0 bases, with 6 bases between. This CDR3 reads CASRMSSYEQYF. The CDR3, as DNA: TGTGCCAGCAGGATGAGCTCCTACGAGCAGTACTTC.

This clone was found once. The rearrangement uses TRBV5-1 and TRBJ2-1, with no clear D. V was clipped by 0 bases and J by 9 bases, with 13 bases between them. Germline CDR1 reads SGHRS; CDR2 reads YFSETQ. The CDR3 spans 14 residues. The chain's CDR3 is CASSLASSPGEQFF. The CDR3 region has the DNA TGCGCCAGCAGCTTGGCGTCCAGCCCCGGTGAGCAGTTCTTC.

This sequence joins TRBV5-1 and TRBJ2-1, with 9 bases aligning to TRBD2. The CDR3 sequence is 16 residues long. V was clipped by 7 bases and J by 3 bases; unmatched bases: 11. Germline lookup yields CDR1 SGHRS and CDR2 YFSETQ. The CDR3 reads CASRGAAGGVYNEQFF. CDR3 coding DNA: TGCGCCAGCCGGGGGGCGGCGGGAGGGGTCTACAATGAGCAGTTCTTC. Full variable domain (missing parts from reference TRBV5-1 and TRBJ2-1): KAGVTQTPRYLIKTRGQQVTLSCSPISGHRSVSWYQQTPGQGLQFLFEYFSETQRNKGNFPGRFSGRQFSNSRSEMNVSTLELGDSALYLCASRGAAGGVYNEQFFGPGTRLTVL.

The chain employs TRBV4-1 and TRBJ2-7; tentatively, D is TRBD1 (5 bases). The V end was cut by 1 base, the J end by 0 bases, with 25 bases between. CDR3 length: 20 amino acids. In germline, CDR1 is MGHRA, CDR2 YSYEKL. In nucleotides, the CDR3 is TGCGCCAGCAGCCAAGTCCCGGGCCTTTCCTTGGGAAGGGGCTCCTACGAGCAGTACTTC. Translating gives CASSQVPGLSLGRGSYEQYF.